This T cell receptor beta chain was identified during a study of cytomegalovirus exposure and HLA in healthy donors. Study-level points and caveats: A link between a missense DCLRE1C variant and TCR beta V- and J-gene trimming emerged from a later analysis. Rarity held for most TCR sequences, but there were some public TCRs that occurred in many donors. CMV antigen specificity of a few CMV-associated chains was confirmed in vitro.

Deletions cut 5 bases from V and 4 bases from J, with 8 bases between. Germline loops: CDR1 MNHNY, CDR2 SVGAGI (reference sequence). The CDR3 is 13 residues long. The donors gave bone marrow, and they were healthy. On this clone: Its antigen is as yet unknown.

This PCR relied on a set of 60 Vbeta primers and 13 Jbeta primers. Clones were read by immunoSEQ multiplex PCR, and TCRdb kept only the in-frame ones, dropping some. This repertoire shows 200,000 or so clones, 79% found once; its top ten account for 1.5% to 2%. Material for sequencing was PBMCs. This clonotype was obtained from a man aged 45-65 years in good health and CMV-seronegative. This chain joins TRBV6-6 and TRBJ2-2, with D tentatively TRBD2 (5 bases). In DNA, the CDR3 is TGTGCCAGCAGTAAGGACTTCACCGGGGAGCTGTTTTTT. Its translation: CASSKDFTGELFF.